Listed below are T cell receptor beta chains from one sample, sequenced in a study of a mutant IDH1 vaccine in newly diagnosed glioma. Using immunoSEQ multiplex PCR, the repertoire was profiled, and TCRdb retains in-frame clones only, with some absent. The table lists 45,000 to 55,000 clones, approximately 78% of them singletons, with under 2% in the top ten. No antigen has been assigned to these receptors. The sample in question was PBMCs, obtained from a glioma patient whose treatment included an IDH1 peptide vaccine. These receptors were taken from a woman in her thirties or forties with glioma. CDR3s include the opening cysteine and the closing phenylalanine or tryptophan. A D gene is named only where the DNA matches it firmly. Size values are once, few and many counts, or a class for expanded clones, and some rows have none.

clone_size | j_call | d_call | v_call | cdr3_nt | cdr3_aa
NA | TRBJ2-7 | TRBD2 | TRBV7-8 | TGTGCCAGCAGGCCGCGTGGGGGAGGGGACCTTCCCTACGAGCAGTACTTC | CASRPRGGGDLPYEQYF
NA | TRBJ2-7 | TRBD1 | TRBV30 | TGTGCCTGGGACAGGGGACACGAGCAGTACTTC | CAWDRGHEQYF
NA | TRBJ2-7 | NA | TRBV2 | TGTGCCAGCAGTGAAGTGACCCGTGTGACTTACGAGCAGTACTTC | CASSEVTRVTYEQYF
NA | TRBJ2-2 | NA | TRBV10-3 | TGTGCCGCACGGTCCTTTGGTAGCGGGAACACCGGGGAGCTGTTTTTT | CAARSFGSGNTGELFF
NA | TRBJ1-4 | TRBD1 | TRBV5-1 | TGCGCCAGCAGCCGTACGCCGGGACAGGGGTTTGTAACTAATGAAAAACTGTTTTTT | CASSRTPGQGFVTNEKLFF
NA | TRBJ2-7 | TRBD2 | TRBV10-3 | TGTGCCACGGGTGGGACTAGGGCCTACGAGCAGTACTTC | CATGGTRAYEQYF
NA | TRBJ2-7 | TRBD1 | TRBV2 | TGTGCCAGCAGCGCAGGGACAGCCTACGAGCAGTACTTC | CASSAGTAYEQYF
NA | TRBJ1-6 | NA | TRBV30 | TGTGCCTGGACGGAGGGGAATTCACCCCTCCACTTT | CAWTEGNSPLHF
NA | TRBJ2-5 | TRBD2 | TRBV7-2 | TGTGCCAGCAGCTTACAAGCGGGGGGGCAGGGGACCCAGTACTTC | CASSLQAGGQGTQYF
NA | TRBJ2-7 | NA | TRBV4-1 | TGCGCCAGCAGCCCAACACAGGGCCAGCAGTACTTC | CASSPTQGQQYF
NA | TRBJ2-5 | NA | TRBV11-2 | TGTGCCAGCAGGTCTTCGGGAGAGACCCAGTACTTC | CASRSSGETQYF
NA | TRBJ1-2 | TRBD1 | TRBV27 | TGTGCCAGCAGCTCCCGACAGGGCCCCCCCTATGGCTACACCTTC | CASSSRQGPPYGYTF
once | TRBJ2-7 | NA | TRBV15 | TGTGCCACCAGCAGAGTAAGTCCGAAGGAGCAGTACTTC | CATSRVSPKEQYF
NA | TRBJ2-3 | TRBD2 | TRBV6-4 | TGTGCCAGCAGTCCGGCTGCGGGGGGCCCCACGAATACGCAGTATTTT | CASSPAAGGPTNTQYF
NA | TRBJ2-5 | NA | TRBV5-4 | TGTGCCAGCAGCCCGAAGGGCGGAGGGGAGACCCAGTACTTC | CASSPKGGGETQYF
once | TRBJ2-2 | NA | TRBV6-1 | TGTGCCAGCAGCCTCATAAACGGGGAGCTGTTTTTT | CASSLINGELFF
NA | TRBJ2-1 | NA | TRBV7-2 | TGTGCCAGCAGCCCTTTTTCTAGCAGAGGAGAGCAGTTCTTC | CASSPFSSRGEQFF
NA | TRBJ2-7 | NA | TRBV7-8 | TGTGCCAGCAGCTTAGGGGCCGAGCAGTACTTC | CASSLGAEQYF
NA | TRBJ2-3 | NA | TRBV5-1 | TGCGCCAGCAGCTTGATGGGGGGATCTGCAGATACGCAGTATTTT | CASSLMGGSADTQYF
NA | TRBJ1-4 | NA | TRBV2 | TGTGCCAGCAGTGACTTGCACGAAAAACTGTTTTTT | CASSDLHEKLFF
NA | TRBJ1-4 | NA | TRBV2 | TGTGCCAGCCGAACAGGCACCCTTAATGAAAAACTGTTTTTT | CASRTGTLNEKLFF
few | TRBJ1-5 | NA | TRBV15 | TGTGCCACCAGCAGAGGCGGATGGAATCAGCCCCAGCATTTT | CATSRGGWNQPQHF
NA | TRBJ2-3 | NA | TRBV19 | TGTGCCAGTAGTATTAGCGTGGGGGTAGATACGCAGTATTTT | CASSISVGVDTQYF
NA | TRBJ1-1 | NA | TRBV7-2 | TGTGCCAGCAGCTCACGTGGGAGGGGGAACACTGAAGCTTTCTTT | CASSSRGRGNTEAFF
NA | TRBJ2-7 | NA | TRBV29-1 | TGCAGCGGGGCGGGACATTTGTACTTC | CSGAGHLYF
NA | TRBJ2-6 | NA | TRBV10-2 | TGCGCCAGCAGCACGGTGGGATTCTCTGGGGCCAACGTCCTGACTTTC | CASSTVGFSGANVLTF
NA | TRBJ2-5 | TRBD2 | TRBV6-1 | TGTGCCAGCAGTGCCGGGACTAGCGGGGGAGGGGAGACCCAGTACTTC | CASSAGTSGGGETQYF
NA | TRBJ1-1 | NA | TRBV21-1 | TGTGCCAGCAGCGACAGGGTCCCTGAAGCTTTCTTT | CASSDRVPEAFF
NA | TRBJ1-6 | NA | TRBV19 | TGTGCCAGTAGCTCGAACCAGGGGCTTAGGGCCCTCCACTTT | CASSSNQGLRALHF
NA | TRBJ2-6 | NA | TRBV6-5 | TGTGCCAGCACGGGGACCTCTGGGGCCAACGTCCTGACTTTC | CASTGTSGANVLTF
NA | TRBJ2-5 | TRBD1 | TRBV5-4 | TGTGCCAGCAGTATGGACAGGGGGCAGGAGACCCAGTACTTC | CASSMDRGQETQYF
NA | TRBJ2-7 | TRBD1 | TRBV14 | TGTGCCAGCAGCAGGGACAGAAAACTATACGAGCAGTACTTC | CASSRDRKLYEQYF
NA | TRBJ1-2 | TRBD1 | TRBV19 | TGTGCCAGTAGAATGCAGGGGGGGGGTCAGGAAACCTTC | CASRMQGGGQETF
NA | TRBJ2-7 | TRBD1 | TRBV5-8 | TGTGCCAGCATCTTCGGTGGACAGGAGGAGCGTTTC | CASIFGGQEERF
few | TRBJ1-2 | NA | TRBV7-9 | TGTGCCAGCAGCCGGACGGAAAACTATGGCTACACCTTC | CASSRTENYGYTF
NA | TRBJ2-7 | TRBD2 | TRBV13 | TGTGCCAGCAGCCCAGCGGGGACTAGCGGGGGGGCTGGGGAGCAGTACTTC | CASSPAGTSGGAGEQYF
NA | TRBJ2-3 | TRBD1 | TRBV7-9 | TGTGCCAGCAGCTTAGGAACAGGGGGCTATCAAGATACGCAGTATTTT | CASSLGTGGYQDTQYF
NA | TRBJ2-1 | NA | TRBV6-4 | TGTGCCAGCAGCGGTCTAGACGGCAATGAGCAGTTCTTC | CASSGLDGNEQFF
NA | TRBJ2-5 | NA | TRBV6-5 | TGTGCCAGCAGGAAACGGGCAGGGGTCGGTGAGACCCAGTACTTC | CASRKRAGVGETQYF
NA | TRBJ1-2 | TRBD1 | TRBV5-1 | TGCGCCAGCAGCTTGGGTTGGGGACAGGCCCCCCGAACCGACTATGGCTACACCTTC | CASSLGWGQAPRTDYGYTF
once | TRBJ1-4 | NA | TRBV7-8 | TGTGCCAGCAGCTTAGGGGGGTGGGGCAATGGAAAACTGTTTTTT | CASSLGGWGNGKLFF
NA | TRBJ2-7 | NA | TRBV28 | TGTGCCAGCAGCCCGCACGAGGGGGGCCGGGACGAGCAGTACTTC | CASSPHEGGRDEQYF
NA | TRBJ1-4 | NA | TRBV27 | TGTGCCAGCAGTTTAGAGGGGGAAGAAAAACTGTTTTTT | CASSLEGEEKLFF